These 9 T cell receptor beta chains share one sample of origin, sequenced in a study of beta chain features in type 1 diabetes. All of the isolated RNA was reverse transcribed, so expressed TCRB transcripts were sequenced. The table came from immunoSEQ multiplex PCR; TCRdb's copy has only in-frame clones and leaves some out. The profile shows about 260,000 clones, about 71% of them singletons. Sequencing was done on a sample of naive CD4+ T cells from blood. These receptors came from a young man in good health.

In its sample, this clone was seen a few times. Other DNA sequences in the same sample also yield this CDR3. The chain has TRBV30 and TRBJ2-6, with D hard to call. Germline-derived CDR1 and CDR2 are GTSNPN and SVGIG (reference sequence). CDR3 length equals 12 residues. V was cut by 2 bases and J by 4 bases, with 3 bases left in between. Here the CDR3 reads CAWSTGANVLTF. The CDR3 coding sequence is TGTGCCTGGAGTACCGGGGCCAACGTCCTGACTTTC.

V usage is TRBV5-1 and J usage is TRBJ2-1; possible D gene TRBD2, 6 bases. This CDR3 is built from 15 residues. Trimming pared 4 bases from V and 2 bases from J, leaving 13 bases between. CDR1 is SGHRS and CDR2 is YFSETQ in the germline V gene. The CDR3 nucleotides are TGCGCCAGCAGCGCCACTAGCAGTCCCTACAATGAGCAGTTCTTC. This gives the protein CASSATSSPYNEQFF.

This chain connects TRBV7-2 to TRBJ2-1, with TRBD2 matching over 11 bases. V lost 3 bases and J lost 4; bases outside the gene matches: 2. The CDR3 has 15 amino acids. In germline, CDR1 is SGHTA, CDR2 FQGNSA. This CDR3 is CASSLTSGNYNEQFF. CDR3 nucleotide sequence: TGTGCCAGCAGCTTGACTAGCGGGAATTACAATGAGCAGTTCTTC.

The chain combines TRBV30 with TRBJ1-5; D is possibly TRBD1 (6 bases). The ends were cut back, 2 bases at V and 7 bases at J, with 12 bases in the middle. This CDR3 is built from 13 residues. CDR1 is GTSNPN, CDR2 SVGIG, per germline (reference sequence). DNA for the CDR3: TGTGCCTGGAGTCAGGAGGGGGACCAGCCCCAGCATTTT. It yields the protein CAWSQEGDQPQHF.

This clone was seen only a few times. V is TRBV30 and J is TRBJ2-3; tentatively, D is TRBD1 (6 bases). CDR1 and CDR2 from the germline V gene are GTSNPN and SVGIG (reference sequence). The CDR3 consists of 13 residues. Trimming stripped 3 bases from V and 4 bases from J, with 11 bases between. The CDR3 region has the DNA TGTGCCTGGAGCACAGGGAATTCAGATACGCAGTATTTT. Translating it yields CAWSTGNSDTQYF.

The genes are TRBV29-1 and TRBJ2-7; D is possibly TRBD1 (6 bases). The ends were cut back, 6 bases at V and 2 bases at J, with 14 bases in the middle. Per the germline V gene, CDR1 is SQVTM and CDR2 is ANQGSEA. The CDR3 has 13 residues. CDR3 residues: CSVTGQGTYEQYF. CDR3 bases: TGCAGCGTGACTGGGCAGGGGACCTACGAGCAGTACTTC.

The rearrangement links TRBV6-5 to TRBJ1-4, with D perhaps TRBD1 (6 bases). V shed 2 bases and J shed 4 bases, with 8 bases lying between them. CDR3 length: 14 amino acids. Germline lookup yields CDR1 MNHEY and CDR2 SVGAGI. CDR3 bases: TGTGCCAGCAGTTACCCAGGGGTTAATGAAAAACTGTTTTTT. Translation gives CASSYPGVNEKLFF.

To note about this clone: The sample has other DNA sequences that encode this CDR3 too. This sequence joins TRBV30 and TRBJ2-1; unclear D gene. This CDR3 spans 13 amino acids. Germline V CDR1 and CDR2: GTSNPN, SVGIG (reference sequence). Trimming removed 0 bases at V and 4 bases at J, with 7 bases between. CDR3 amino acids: CAWSVRSYNEQFF. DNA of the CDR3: TGTGCCTGGAGTGTACGCAGTTACAATGAGCAGTTCTTC.

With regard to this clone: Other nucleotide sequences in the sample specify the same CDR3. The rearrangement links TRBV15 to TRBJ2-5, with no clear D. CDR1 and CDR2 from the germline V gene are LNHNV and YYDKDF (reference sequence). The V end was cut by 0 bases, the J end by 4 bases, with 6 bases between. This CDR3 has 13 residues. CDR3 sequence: CATSRDHGETQYF. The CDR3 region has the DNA TGTGCCACCAGCAGAGATCACGGAGAGACCCAGTACTTC.